This is a list of T cell receptor beta chains from one sample in a study of blood T cell repertoires in COVID-19. Generated by immunoSEQ multiplex PCR, the TCRdb table keeps only in-frame clones and is missing some. The data contain roughly 200,000 clones, around four fifths of them singletons. Sequenced material: PBMCs or T cells enriched from blood (not recorded which). These receptors originate from a man aged 40-49 years who had recovered from COVID-19. Each CDR3 is given with its conserved first and last residue. The D gene is left open where the match is weak. Some rows mark clone size as missing; the rest say once, few, many or name a class of expanded clone.

D gene: TRBD1; J gene: TRBJ1-5; V gene: TRBV19; clone size: NA; CDR3 DNA: TGTGCCAGTAGTACTCAGGGGGCTAATCAGCCCCAGCATTTT; CDR3 protein: CASSTQGANQPQHF
D gene: NA; J gene: TRBJ2-7; V gene: TRBV3-1/TRBV3-2; clone size: NA; CDR3 DNA: TGTGCCAGCAGCCGGACGGGGGAGCAGTACTTC; CDR3 protein: CASSRTGEQYF
D gene: TRBD1; J gene: TRBJ2-3; V gene: TRBV11-2; clone size: NA; CDR3 DNA: TGTGCCAGCAGCTTAGAACCTAGAGGGGGCACGCAGTATTTT; CDR3 protein: CASSLEPRGGTQYF
D gene: NA; J gene: TRBJ1-2; V gene: TRBV20-1; clone size: few; CDR3 DNA: TGCAGTACACAGGGAAACTATGGCTACACCTTC; CDR3 protein: CSTQGNYGYTF
D gene: NA; J gene: TRBJ1-1; V gene: TRBV6-5; clone size: NA; CDR3 DNA: TGTGCCAGCAGTTACACGGGGTACACTGAAGCTTTCTTT; CDR3 protein: CASSYTGYTEAFF
D gene: NA; J gene: TRBJ1-5; V gene: TRBV7-8; clone size: NA; CDR3 DNA: TGTGCCAGCAGCCCGCGGGGGGCCGATCAGCCCCAGCATTTT; CDR3 protein: CASSPRGADQPQHF
D gene: NA; J gene: TRBJ1-1; V gene: TRBV5-1; clone size: NA; CDR3 DNA: TGCGCCAGCAGCGTTACAGGGATGAACACTGAAGCTTTCTTT; CDR3 protein: CASSVTGMNTEAFF
D gene: TRBD1; J gene: TRBJ2-7; V gene: TRBV27; clone size: NA; CDR3 DNA: TGTGCCAGCAGCCCAGACAGGGCCTTTGGCCTCAGCTCCTACGAGCAGTACTTC; CDR3 protein: CASSPDRAFGLSSYEQYF
D gene: NA; J gene: TRBJ1-1; V gene: TRBV20-1; clone size: NA; CDR3 DNA: TGCAGTGCTAGTCGAGGGGGTGGCACTGAAGCTTTCTTT; CDR3 protein: CSASRGGGTEAFF
D gene: NA; J gene: TRBJ1-4; V gene: TRBV2; clone size: few; CDR3 DNA: TGTGCCAGCACGAGGGTGGGCACAGCTAATGAAAAACTGTTTTTT; CDR3 protein: CASTRVGTANEKLFF
D gene: NA; J gene: TRBJ1-1; V gene: TRBV6-1; clone size: few; CDR3 DNA: TGTGCCAGCAGTGAAGCGTTACCGGGGATTGAAGCTTTCTTT; CDR3 protein: CASSEALPGIEAFF
D gene: NA; J gene: TRBJ2-7; V gene: TRBV10-1; clone size: NA; CDR3 DNA: TGCGCCAGCACGGTGGACGAGCAGTACTTC; CDR3 protein: CASTVDEQYF
D gene: TRBD2; J gene: TRBJ2-3; V gene: TRBV10-3; clone size: few; CDR3 DNA: TGTGCCATCAGTACCAGGACCGGGACTAGCGGGAGGGCCGCGGCAGATACGCAGTATTTT; CDR3 protein: CAISTRTGTSGRAAADTQYF
D gene: TRBD1; J gene: TRBJ1-2; V gene: TRBV6-1; clone size: NA; CDR3 DNA: TGTGCCAGCAGTGGGACAGGGGGCATTTTTAACTATGGCTACACCTTC; CDR3 protein: CASSGTGGIFNYGYTF
D gene: TRBD2; J gene: TRBJ2-2; V gene: TRBV19; clone size: NA; CDR3 DNA: TGTGCCAGTATGCTAGCGGGGGACACCGGGGAGCTGTTTTTT; CDR3 protein: CASMLAGDTGELFF
D gene: NA; J gene: TRBJ2-1; V gene: TRBV7-3; clone size: few; CDR3 DNA: TGTGCCAGCAGCCAGACCCCACTAGTTTATAATGAGCAGTTCTTC; CDR3 protein: CASSQTPLVYNEQFF
D gene: TRBD1; J gene: TRBJ1-5; V gene: TRBV7-2; clone size: NA; CDR3 DNA: TGTGCCAGCAGCTCTTTCGGACAGGGGGCGATTGGCAATCAGCCCCAGCATTTT; CDR3 protein: CASSSFGQGAIGNQPQHF
D gene: NA; J gene: TRBJ2-1; V gene: TRBV3-1/TRBV3-2; clone size: NA; CDR3 DNA: TGTGCCAGCAGCCAAGATAGTCGGTTCTCCTACAATGAGCAGTTCTTC; CDR3 protein: CASSQDSRFSYNEQFF
D gene: NA; J gene: TRBJ2-2; V gene: TRBV29-1; clone size: few; CDR3 DNA: TGCAGCGTTCGGTGGGCCGGGAAGGGTACCGGGGAGCTGTTTTTT; CDR3 protein: CSVRWAGKGTGELFF
D gene: NA; J gene: TRBJ1-5; V gene: TRBV5-1; clone size: few; CDR3 DNA: TGCGCCAGCAGGGGACTCCCGAATCAGCCCCAGCATTTT; CDR3 protein: CASRGLPNQPQHF
D gene: TRBD1; J gene: TRBJ1-2; V gene: TRBV27; clone size: NA; CDR3 DNA: TGTGCCAGCAGTTCCCCGTTGACAGGGGACTATGGCTACACCTTC; CDR3 protein: CASSSPLTGDYGYTF
D gene: NA; J gene: TRBJ1-2; V gene: TRBV4-2; clone size: NA; CDR3 DNA: TGTGCCAGCAGCCAAGCCCCCAACGGAGGCGGCTACACCTTC; CDR3 protein: CASSQAPNGGGYTF
D gene: NA; J gene: TRBJ1-5; V gene: TRBV6-5; clone size: NA; CDR3 DNA: TGTGCCAGCAAAAAAGAAGACAGGTATCCACAGCCCCAGCATTTT; CDR3 protein: CASKKEDRYPQPQHF
D gene: TRBD2; J gene: TRBJ2-1; V gene: TRBV14; clone size: NA; CDR3 DNA: TGTGCCAGCAGCCCATTAAGGCTAGCGGGAGTCGATGAGCAGTTCTTC; CDR3 protein: CASSPLRLAGVDEQFF
D gene: TRBD2; J gene: TRBJ2-2; V gene: TRBV7-9; clone size: NA; CDR3 DNA: TGTGCCAGCAGCACGGGACTAGGGAGGTGGACCGGGGAGCTGTTTTTT; CDR3 protein: CASSTGLGRWTGELFF
D gene: NA; J gene: TRBJ1-1; V gene: TRBV19; clone size: few; CDR3 DNA: TGTGCCAGTAGTTCCCGGCCGGGAGGGGGTGACACTGAAGCTTTCTTT; CDR3 protein: CASSSRPGGGDTEAFF
D gene: TRBD2; J gene: TRBJ2-1; V gene: TRBV7-9; clone size: NA; CDR3 DNA: TGTGCCAGCAGCCACCCGGGACTAGCGGGAGGGTTCTACAATGAGCAGTTCTTC; CDR3 protein: CASSHPGLAGGFYNEQFF
D gene: TRBD2; J gene: TRBJ2-7; V gene: TRBV10-3; clone size: few; CDR3 DNA: TGTGCCATCAGGGGACTAGCGGGAGTTAGCGGTTACGAGCAGTACTTC; CDR3 protein: CAIRGLAGVSGYEQYF
D gene: NA; J gene: TRBJ2-7; V gene: TRBV21-1; clone size: once; CDR3 DNA: TGTGCCAGCAGCAAGACCGGGACTTATTTCTACGAGCAGTACTTC; CDR3 protein: CASSKTGTYFYEQYF
D gene: TRBD2; J gene: TRBJ2-1; V gene: TRBV7-2; clone size: NA; CDR3 DNA: TGTGCCAGCAGCCTTGGGACTAGCGGGCGCCATGAGCAGTTCTTC; CDR3 protein: CASSLGTSGRHEQFF
D gene: TRBD1; J gene: TRBJ1-1; V gene: TRBV24-1; clone size: NA; CDR3 DNA: TGTGCCACCAGTGACTCCAGGACAGGGGGCACTGAAGCTTTCTTT; CDR3 protein: CATSDSRTGGTEAFF
D gene: TRBD1; J gene: TRBJ1-2; V gene: TRBV5-1; clone size: NA; CDR3 DNA: TGCGCCAGCAGCAGACGGACAGGGGGCGGCGTTGGCTATGGCTACACCTTC; CDR3 protein: CASSRRTGGGVGYGYTF
D gene: NA; J gene: TRBJ1-1; V gene: TRBV5-1; clone size: few; CDR3 DNA: TGCGCCAGCAGGCCGACCGGGACAAAGAACACTGAAGCTTTCTTT; CDR3 protein: CASRPTGTKNTEAFF
D gene: TRBD2; J gene: TRBJ2-1; V gene: TRBV3-1/TRBV3-2; clone size: NA; CDR3 DNA: TGTGCCAGCAGCCAGAGCGGGAGGGCCCGGTTCTTC; CDR3 protein: CASSQSGRARFF
D gene: NA; J gene: TRBJ1-2; V gene: TRBV4-1; clone size: NA; CDR3 DNA: TGCGCCAGCAGCCAAGATCCGACCGGGTCGCTACGGCGGGGCTACACCTTC; CDR3 protein: CASSQDPTGSLRRGYTF
D gene: NA; J gene: TRBJ1-1; V gene: TRBV5-6; clone size: NA; CDR3 DNA: TGTGCCAGCAGCTTGGCAATCTCTGAACAGAAGTTT; CDR3 protein: CASSLAISEQKF
D gene: NA; J gene: TRBJ1-2; V gene: TRBV5-6; clone size: NA; CDR3 DNA: TGTGCCAGCAGCTTGTTTAGTGTACAGGGTTCGGTCGGAGGCTACACCTTC; CDR3 protein: CASSLFSVQGSVGGYTF
D gene: NA; J gene: TRBJ1-5; V gene: TRBV19; clone size: NA; CDR3 DNA: TGTGCCAGTAGTACCCGAGGGATAACCAATCAGCCCCAGCATTTT; CDR3 protein: CASSTRGITNQPQHF
D gene: TRBD1; J gene: TRBJ2-5; V gene: TRBV5-4; clone size: NA; CDR3 DNA: TGTGCCAGCAGCTCGGCCAATAGGGACAGCCAAGAGACCCAGTACTTC; CDR3 protein: CASSSANRDSQETQYF
D gene: NA; J gene: TRBJ2-3; V gene: TRBV2; clone size: NA; CDR3 DNA: TGTGCCAGCAGTGTTGGGCTGAGCACAGATACGCAGTATTTT; CDR3 protein: CASSVGLSTDTQYF
D gene: NA; J gene: TRBJ2-3; V gene: TRBV29-1; clone size: NA; CDR3 DNA: TGCAGCGTTCGACCCCAGCGGTCCACAGATACGCAGTATTTT; CDR3 protein: CSVRPQRSTDTQYF
D gene: NA; J gene: TRBJ1-2; V gene: TRBV3-1/TRBV3-2; clone size: once; CDR3 DNA: TGTGCCAGCAGCCTAGGCAGACAGGATCACTATGGCTACACCTTC; CDR3 protein: CASSLGRQDHYGYTF
D gene: TRBD1; J gene: TRBJ2-6; V gene: TRBV14; clone size: NA; CDR3 DNA: TGTGCCAGCAGCCACAAGACAGGGCTCGGCTCTGGGGCCAACGTCCTGACTTTC; CDR3 protein: CASSHKTGLGSGANVLTF
D gene: TRBD1; J gene: TRBJ1-2; V gene: TRBV19; clone size: NA; CDR3 DNA: TGTGCCAGTACCCGGGACAGAAACTATGGCTACACCTTC; CDR3 protein: CASTRDRNYGYTF
D gene: NA; J gene: TRBJ2-7; V gene: TRBV7-2; clone size: medium-sized; CDR3 DNA: TGTGCCAGCAGCCCCGAGGGTACCTACGAGCAGTACTTC; CDR3 protein: CASSPEGTYEQYF
D gene: NA; J gene: TRBJ1-2; V gene: TRBV2; clone size: NA; CDR3 DNA: TGTGCCAGCAGTGGACAGGCGAACTATGGCTACACCTTC; CDR3 protein: CASSGQANYGYTF
D gene: NA; J gene: TRBJ2-7; V gene: TRBV27; clone size: NA; CDR3 DNA: TGTGCCAGCAGTTTGAGGGGGGGCTTCAACGAGCAGTACTTC; CDR3 protein: CASSLRGGFNEQYF
D gene: TRBD2; J gene: TRBJ2-1; V gene: TRBV18; clone size: NA; CDR3 DNA: TGTGCCAGCTCACCGATGACTAGCGGGTATTACAATGAGCAGTTCTTC; CDR3 protein: CASSPMTSGYYNEQFF
D gene: NA; J gene: TRBJ2-1; V gene: TRBV7-3; clone size: NA; CDR3 DNA: TGTGCCAGCAGCTACCCACAGGGAATGAGGAATGAGCAGTTCTTC; CDR3 protein: CASSYPQGMRNEQFF
D gene: TRBD2; J gene: TRBJ2-1; V gene: TRBV7-8; clone size: NA; CDR3 DNA: TGTGCCAGCAGCTCAGGACTAGCGGGGGGGCTTGAGCAGTTCTTC; CDR3 protein: CASSSGLAGGLEQFF
D gene: NA; J gene: TRBJ2-7; V gene: TRBV21-1; clone size: NA; CDR3 DNA: TGTGCCAGCAGCAAAAACCACGGAGCCTACGAGCAGTACTTC; CDR3 protein: CASSKNHGAYEQYF
D gene: TRBD1; J gene: TRBJ1-2; V gene: TRBV6-5; clone size: NA; CDR3 DNA: TGTGCCAGCAGTTACACATTTACAGGGGATAGTGGTGGCTACACCTTC; CDR3 protein: CASSYTFTGDSGGYTF
D gene: TRBD1; J gene: TRBJ1-1; V gene: TRBV6-5; clone size: NA; CDR3 DNA: TGTGCCAGCAGACTCGGGACAGGGGGTATCACTGAAGCTTTCTTT; CDR3 protein: CASRLGTGGITEAFF
D gene: NA; J gene: TRBJ2-2; V gene: TRBV5-6; clone size: NA; CDR3 DNA: TGTGCCAGCAGCCCCAGGGTCTTGGACACCGGGGAGCTGTTTTTT; CDR3 protein: CASSPRVLDTGELFF
D gene: NA; J gene: TRBJ1-1; V gene: TRBV28; clone size: NA; CDR3 DNA: TGTGCCAGCAGTTTCACAGCGAACACTGAAGCTTTCTTT; CDR3 protein: CASSFTANTEAFF
D gene: NA; J gene: TRBJ2-7; V gene: TRBV11-2; clone size: NA; CDR3 DNA: TGTGCCAGCAGCCTCCGGACAGGGAGGGTCTACGAGCAGTACTTC; CDR3 protein: CASSLRTGRVYEQYF
D gene: TRBD1; J gene: TRBJ1-1; V gene: TRBV30; clone size: NA; CDR3 DNA: TGTGCCTTAAATCAACAGGGGGAGAACACTGAAGCTTTCTTT; CDR3 protein: CALNQQGENTEAFF
D gene: NA; J gene: TRBJ1-1; V gene: TRBV19; clone size: NA; CDR3 DNA: TGTGCCAGTAGGCTCGAATCTGGCAGGGCCATTTATGAAGCTTTCTTT; CDR3 protein: CASRLESGRAIYEAFF
D gene: NA; J gene: TRBJ2-1; V gene: TRBV5-1; clone size: NA; CDR3 DNA: TGCGCCAGCAGCTTGGTGGGGGACTCGTACAATGAGCAGTTCTTC; CDR3 protein: CASSLVGDSYNEQFF